This T cell receptor beta chain was documented in a study of T cells in Graves' hyperthyroidism and ophthalmopathy. The germline CDR1 and CDR2 sequences are GTSNPN and SVGIG (reference sequence). J gave up 1 base and V 0 bases, and 5 bases lay outside the gene matches. This CDR3 has 15 residues. Authors of the study amplified TCR beta CDR3 regions from RNA transcripts. During a first-round RT-PCR of the TCR CDR3, the HTBI primer set was used. From the multiplex PCR reads, TCRdb called clonotypes with MiXCR, one entry per CDR3 protein. The sample records hundreds of thousands of distinct CDR3 sequences, roughly 15% being singletons.

The specimen sequenced was blood. The chain carries TRBV30 and TRBJ2-7; 8 bases match TRBD2. The receptor's source is a woman aged 35 to 49 with Graves' ophthalmopathy. The DNA for the CDR3 is TGTGCCTGGAGTGTGGCGGGAGGAAGGTCCTACGAGCAGTACTTC. Its translation is CAWSVAGGRSYEQYF. Together with reference TRBV30 and TRBJ2-7, the CDR3 gives the full variable domain: SQTIHQWPATLVQPVGSPLSLECTVEGTSNPNLYWYRQAAGRGLQLLFYSVGIGQISSEVPQNLSASRPQDRQFILSSKKLLLSDSGFYLCAWSVAGGRSYEQYFGPGTRLTVT.